Below are 24 T cell receptor beta chains sequenced from a single sample in a study of blood T cell repertoires in COVID-19. TCRdb's table, derived via immunoSEQ multiplex PCR, lists solely in-frame clones and lacks some. The sample includes roughly 130,000 clones, roughly 84% of them seen just once. The sample taken for sequencing was peripheral blood. Receptors originate from a man younger than 45 with COVID-19, enrolled during active disease.

The chain recombines TRBV6-2 or TRBV6-3 with TRBJ2-7; unclear D gene. V was pared by 5 bases and J by 1 base, with 3 bases between. The CDR3 loop spans 11 amino acids. Germline CDR1 reads MNHEY; CDR2 reads SVGEGT. CDR3 residues: CASSRSYEQYF. The CDR3, as DNA: TGTGCCAGCAGTCGTTCCTACGAGCAGTACTTC.

The J gene is TRBJ2-2, the V gene TRBV19; D is undetermined. CDR3 length: 15 amino acids. The germline CDR1 and CDR2 sequences are LNHDA and SQIVND (reference sequence). Between the trimmed V and J ends, which lost 0 bases and 1 base, there was a span of 6 bases. The CDR3 loop reads CASSIEKRNTGELFF. The CDR3 nucleotides are TGTGCCAGTAGTATAGAGAAGCGGAACACCGGGGAGCTGTTTTTT.

The chain employs TRBV28 and TRBJ1-6; 10 bases agree with TRBD1. Germline V gene data show CDR1 as MDHEN and CDR2 as SYDVKM. Trimming at V came to 6 bases and at J to 9 bases, leaving 11 bases not matched to a gene. The CDR3 contains 16 residues. The chain's CDR3 is CASSPLGQGDFSPLHF. CDR3 sequence (DNA): TGTGCCAGCAGCCCCCTCGGACAGGGGGATTTTTCACCCCTCCACTTT.

The V gene is TRBV28, the J gene TRBJ1-4; 10 bases are a match to TRBD1. There are 18 residues in the CDR3. V shed 4 bases, J shed 6 bases, and the junction held 14 bases outside the gene matches. CDR1 is MDHEN and CDR2 is SYDVKM in the germline V gene. CDR3 sequence reads: CASSSGQGFIMGDEKLFF. CDR3 bases: TGTGCCAGCAGTTCGGGACAGGGGTTCATAATGGGTGATGAAAAACTGTTTTTT.

This chain connects TRBV11-2 to TRBJ1-4; D is unclear. The CDR3 has 16 residues. Trimming removed 0 bases at V and 6 bases at J, with 14 bases between. Germline V CDR1 and CDR2: SGHAT, FQNNGV. The CDR3 DNA follows: TGTGCCAGCAGCTTAGATGTGACCACGGAGGATGAAAAACTGTTTTTT. Its protein is CASSLDVTTEDEKLFF. Variable domain in full (rest from reference TRBV11-2 and TRBJ1-4): EAGVAQSPRYKIIEKRQSVAFWCNPISGHATLYWYQQILGQGPKLLIQFQNNGVVDDSQLPKDRFSAERLKGVDSTLKIQPAKLEDSAVYLCASSLDVTTEDEKLFFGSGTQLSVL.

This clone was seen a few times. This chain uses TRBV5-1 with TRBJ1-1; 8 bases line up with TRBD1. The CDR3 runs to 15 residues. From germline, CDR1 is SGHRS and CDR2 YFSETQ. Germline trimming cut 4 bases from V and 1 base from J; bases unmatched to any gene: 6. CDR3 sequence reads: CASSRVGTGNTEAFF. In nucleotides, the CDR3 is TGCGCCAGCAGCCGCGTGGGGACAGGGAACACTGAAGCTTTCTTT.

This clone was seen once. CDR3 coding DNA: TGTGCCTGGAGAAGAGGACAGGGATTATCCTACGAGCAGTACTTC. Translation gives CAWRRGQGLSYEQYF. The rearrangement uses TRBV30 and TRBJ2-7; 8 bases agree with TRBD1. Looked up from germline, CDR1 is GTSNPN and CDR2 is SVGIG (reference sequence). Unmatched junction bases numbered 8, after V lost 3 bases and J lost 1 base. This CDR3 has 15 residues.

The chain recombines TRBV11-2 with TRBJ2-5; D may be TRBD2 (6 bases). Between the trimmed V and J ends, which lost 0 bases and 1 base, there was a span of 18 bases. The germline gives CDR1 SGHAT, CDR2 FQNNGV. There are 18 residues in the CDR3. The CDR3 region has the DNA TGTGCCAGCAGCTTAGATCGGGGCGGGGAAATCGCCCAAGAGACCCAGTACTTC. Encoded protein: CASSLDRGGEIAQETQYF.

V gene TRBV7-3 combines with J gene TRBJ2-1; D perhaps matches TRBD2 (5 bases). Per germline, CDR1 SGHTA and CDR2 FQGTGA. V shed 2 bases and J shed 2 bases, with 13 bases lying between them. This CDR3 contains 16 residues. CDR3 nucleotides: TGTGCCAGCAGCTTATCCAGCGGAGAAGCCTACAATGAGCAGTTCTTC. Translation: CASSLSSGEAYNEQFF.

The V and J genes are TRBV10-3 and TRBJ1-5; 8 positions agree with TRBD1. Germline-derived CDR1 and CDR2 are ENHRY and SYGVKD. Germline trimming cut 3 bases from V and 4 bases from J; bases unmatched to any gene: 11. The CDR3 loop spans 17 amino acids. The CDR3 region has the DNA TGTGCCATCAGTGAACCGGGCTTGGGACAGGAAAATCAGCCCCAGCATTTT. It is translated as CAISEPGLGQENQPQHF.

J is TRBJ2-7 and V is TRBV28, with D tentatively TRBD1 (6 bases). V lost 8 bases and J 1 base, leaving 18 bases between the germline ends. Germline assignment: CDR1 MDHEN and CDR2 SYDVKM. This CDR3 has 15 residues. CDR3 protein: CASYGMGRGSYEQYF. The CDR3 nucleotides read TGTGCCAGCTATGGGATGGGCAGGGGTTCCTACGAGCAGTACTTC.

This chain uses TRBV19 with TRBJ2-7; TRBD1 agrees at 7 bases. V lost 7 bases to trimming and J lost 5 bases; unmatched junction nucleotides: 8. Germline CDR1 and CDR2: LNHDA and SQIVND (reference sequence). CDR3 size: 13 residues. The CDR3 DNA follows: TGTGCCAGTACAACGACAGGGTCCCACGAGCAGTACTTC. Translated: CASTTTGSHEQYF.

The chain combines TRBV5-1 with TRBJ2-7; TRBD1 matches at 9 bases. This CDR3 spans 15 amino acids. Germline V lookup: CDR1 SGHRS, CDR2 YFSETQ. V shed 2 bases, J shed 4 bases, and the junction held 7 bases outside the gene matches. CDR3 protein: CASSFAADRGYEQYF. For the CDR3, the DNA is TGCGCCAGCAGCTTCGCGGCCGACAGGGGGTACGAGCAGTACTTC.

The chain combines TRBV7-9 with TRBJ2-5, with a tentative D call TRBD1 (6 bases). Germline assignment: CDR1 SEHNR and CDR2 FQNEAQ (reference sequence). The CDR3 contains 15 residues. V was cut by 2 bases and J by 4 bases, with 14 bases left in between. The CDR3 loop reads CASSLRRAGVETQYF. In DNA, the CDR3 is TGTGCCAGCAGCTTAAGAAGAGCAGGGGTAGAGACCCAGTACTTC.

This clone is a singleton in its sample. Mismatch with germline at one junction end may stem from a read error. The chain employs TRBV11-2 and TRBJ2-4; tentative D call: TRBD2 (6 bases). The CDR3 is 11 amino acids. Germline V CDR1 and CDR2: SGHAT, FQNNGV. The CDR3: CASSTQRDFKF. CDR3 DNA: TGTGCCAGCAGCACTCAACGGGACTTCAAATTC.

In this sample, this clone turned up a few times. The chain has TRBV30 and TRBJ1-2; no firm D call. V was shortened by 8 bases and J by 0 bases, with 16 bases between the two germline ends. CDR1 is GTSNPN, CDR2 SVGIG, per germline (reference sequence). The CDR3 runs 14 residues. CDR3 region: CAHPGRSANYGYTF. The CDR3 DNA follows: TGTGCCCACCCCGGCAGGTCAGCTAACTATGGCTACACCTTC.

This chain links TRBV6-5 with TRBJ2-1; TRBD2 agrees at 12 bases. Germline V gene data show CDR1 as MNHEY and CDR2 as SVGAGI. The V segment lost 6 bases and the J segment 9 bases; nucleotides outside the gene matches: 9. The CDR3 loop spans 15 amino acids. The CDR3: CASRRRTSGITEQFF. CDR3 nucleotide sequence: TGTGCCAGCAGACGACGGACTAGCGGGATTACTGAGCAGTTCTTC.

The chain couples TRBV11-2 to TRBJ2-7; 7 nucleotides align to TRBD1. V gave up 0 bases and J gave up 6 bases; unmatched junction bases: 8. Germline V gene sequence: CDR1 SGHAT, CDR2 FQNNGV. The CDR3 has 15 residues. CDR3 bases: TGTGCCAGCAGCTTAGAAGGGGGCGTTAGTCCCGAGCAGTACTTC. Translation: CASSLEGGVSPEQYF.

This sequence joins TRBV19 and TRBJ2-1; weak D call: TRBD2 (6 bases). CDR1 is LNHDA and CDR2 is SQIVND in the germline V gene (reference sequence). The CDR3 contains 15 residues. Trimming left V 11 bases short and J 6 bases short, with 23 bases between. The CDR3 sequence: CAAGNLEGRGNEQFF. Here the CDR3 DNA reads TGTGCCGCGGGGAATCTGGAGGGCCGTGGCAATGAGCAGTTCTTC.

V is TRBV14 and J is TRBJ1-1, with no clear D. Germline lookup yields CDR1 SGHDN and CDR2 FVKESK. The CDR3 is 15 amino acids. The V end was cut by 2 bases, the J end by 4 bases, with 14 bases between. CDR3 DNA: TGTGCCAGCAGCCAATACGGCTCCAGAGGCACTGAAGCTTTCTTT. Amino acids: CASSQYGSRGTEAFF. Filled out from reference TRBV14 and TRBJ1-1, the complete variable domain reads EAGVTQFPSHSVIEKGQTVTLRCDPISGHDNLYWYRRVMGKEIKFLLHFVKESKQDESGMPNNRFLAERTGGTYSTLKVQPAELEDSGVYFCASSQYGSRGTEAFFGQGTRLTVV.

This clone was counted once. CDR3 region: CASSSMKGVGQPQHF. The CDR3 coding sequence is TGCGCCAGCAGCTCCATGAAGGGGGTTGGGCAGCCCCAGCATTTT. This chain links TRBV4-1 with TRBJ1-5; TRBD1 is a possible D gene (6 bases). Germline V CDR1 and CDR2: MGHRA, YSYEKL. Trimming stripped 5 bases from V and 7 bases from J, with 18 bases between. The CDR3 has 15 amino acids.

This chain uses TRBV2 with TRBJ2-7; 12 nucleotides line up with TRBD2. The germline V gene encodes CDR1 SNHLY and CDR2 FYNNEI. The V segment lost 4 bases and the J segment 0 bases; nucleotides outside the gene matches: 7. The CDR3 runs 17 residues. The DNA for the CDR3 is TGTGCCAGCAGTGGGGGACTAGCGGGCAGGAGCTCCTACGAGCAGTACTTC. Translated, it gives CASSGGLAGRSSYEQYF.

The chain employs TRBV10-3 and TRBJ2-1; 10 nucleotides agree with TRBD2. V lost 3 bases and J lost 6; bases outside the gene matches: 8. The CDR3 has 16 residues. CDR1 is ENHRY, CDR2 SYGVKD, per germline. CDR3 protein: CAISDTTSGKANEQFF. Written as DNA, the CDR3 is TGTGCCATCAGTGACACTACTAGCGGGAAAGCCAATGAGCAGTTCTTC.

This chain uses TRBV11-2 with TRBJ2-4, with 8 bases matching TRBD1. The CDR3 sequence is 14 residues long. J lost 7 bases, V lost 0 bases, and 2 bases had no gene match. Germline V gene data show CDR1 as SGHAT and CDR2 as FQNNGV. CDR3 coding DNA: TGTGCCAGCAGCTTAGAGCGGACAGGGAACATTCAGTACTTC. Amino acids: CASSLERTGNIQYF.